This note documents a single T cell receptor beta chain sequence. Source study methods: Reference gene primer amplification yielded estimated nucleated cell counts. Data came from immunoSEQ multiplex PCR; TCRdb stores just in-frame clones and leaves some out. V, J and clone size were drawn from that table, and D and trimming were deduced from the DNA. Here the sample spans approximately 190,000 clones, more than 85% being singletons. The data were obtained in a study of blood T cell repertoires in COVID-19. Study information: In Cohort 3, a recovered donor had either two negative PCRs, clearance, or symptom resolution. PBMCs, B-cell-depleted T cells, or T cells provided the cDNA or gDNA that made up the material.

Trimming stripped 5 bases from V and 5 bases from J, with 18 bases between. Per the germline V gene, CDR1 is SEHNR and CDR2 is FQNEAQ (reference sequence). The CDR3 loop spans 15 amino acids. The V call is TRBV7-9, the J call TRBJ2-5; a weak D match, TRBD1 (5 bases). This sequence originates from a woman in her thirties or forties in a cohort exposed to, infected with or recovered from COVID-19 (not recorded which). Sequenced sample: PBMCs or T cells enriched from blood (not recorded which). The CDR3 bases are TGTGCCAGCAGCCCCGGGCGATGGGGCTCGGAGACCCAGTACTTC. Residues: CASSPGRWGSETQYF.